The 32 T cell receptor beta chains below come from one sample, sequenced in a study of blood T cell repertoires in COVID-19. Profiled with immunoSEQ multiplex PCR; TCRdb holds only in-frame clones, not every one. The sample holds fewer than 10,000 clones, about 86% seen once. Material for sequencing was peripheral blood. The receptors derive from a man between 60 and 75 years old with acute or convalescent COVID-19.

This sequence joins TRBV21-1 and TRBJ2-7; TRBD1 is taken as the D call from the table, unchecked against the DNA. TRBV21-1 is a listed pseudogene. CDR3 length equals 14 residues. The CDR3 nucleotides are TGTGCCAGCAGCAAGAGGGACAGCACCTACGAGCAGTACTTC. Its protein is CASSKRDSTYEQYF.

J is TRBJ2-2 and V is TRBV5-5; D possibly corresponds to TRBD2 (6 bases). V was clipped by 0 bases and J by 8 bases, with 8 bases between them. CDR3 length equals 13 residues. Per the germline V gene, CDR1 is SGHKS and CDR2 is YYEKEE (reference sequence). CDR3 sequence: CASSLGAGGELFF. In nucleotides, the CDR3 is TGTGCCAGCAGCTTGGGGGCGGGAGGGGAGCTGTTTTTT.

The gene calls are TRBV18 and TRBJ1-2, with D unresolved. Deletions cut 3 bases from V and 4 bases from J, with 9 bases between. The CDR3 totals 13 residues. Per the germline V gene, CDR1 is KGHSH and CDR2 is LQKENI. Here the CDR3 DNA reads TGTGCCAGCTCACCTTCCGACACCTATGGCTACACCTTC. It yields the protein CASSPSDTYGYTF. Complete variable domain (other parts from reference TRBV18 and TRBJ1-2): NAGVMQNPRHLVRRRGQEARLRCSPMKGHSHVYWYRQLPEEGLKFMVYLQKENIIDESGMPKERFSAEFPKEGPSILRIQQVVRGDSAAYFCASSPSDTYGYTFGSGTRLTVV.

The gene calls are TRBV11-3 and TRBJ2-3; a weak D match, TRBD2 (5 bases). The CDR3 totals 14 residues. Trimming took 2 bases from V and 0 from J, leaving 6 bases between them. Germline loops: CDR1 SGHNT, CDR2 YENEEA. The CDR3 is CASSLRTSTDTQYF. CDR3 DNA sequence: TGTGCCAGCAGCTTACGGACTAGCACAGATACGCAGTATTTT.

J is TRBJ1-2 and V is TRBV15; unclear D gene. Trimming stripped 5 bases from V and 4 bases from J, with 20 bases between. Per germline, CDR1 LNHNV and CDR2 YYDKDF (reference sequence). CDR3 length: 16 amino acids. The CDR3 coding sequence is TGTGCCACCAGCGGAGGCATCATCGGAGGACTCTATGGCTACACCTTC. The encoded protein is CATSGGIIGGLYGYTF.

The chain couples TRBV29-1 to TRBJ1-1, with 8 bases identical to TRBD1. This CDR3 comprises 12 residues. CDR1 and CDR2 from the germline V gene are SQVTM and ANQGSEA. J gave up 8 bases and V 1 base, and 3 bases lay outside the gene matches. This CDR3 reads CSVEADRAEAFF. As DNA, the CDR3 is TGCAGCGTTGAAGCGGACAGGGCGGAAGCTTTCTTT. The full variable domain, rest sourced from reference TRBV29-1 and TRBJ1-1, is SAVISQKPSRDICQRGTSLTIQCQVDSQVTMMFWYRQQPGQSLTLIATANQGSEATYESGFVIDKFPISRPNLTFSTLTVSNMSPEDSSIYLCSVEADRAEAFFGQGTRLTVV.

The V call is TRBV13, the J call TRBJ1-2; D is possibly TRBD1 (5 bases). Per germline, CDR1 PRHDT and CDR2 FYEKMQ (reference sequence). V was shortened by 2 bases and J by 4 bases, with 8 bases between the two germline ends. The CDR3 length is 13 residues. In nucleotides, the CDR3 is TGTGCCAGCAGCTTACAGGGCTCCTATGGCTACACCTTC. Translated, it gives CASSLQGSYGYTF.

The CDR3 nucleotides read TGTGCCAGCCTTTTGCGTGGAGATGTCAATCAGCCCCAGCATTTT. Translated, it gives CASLLRGDVNQPQHF. The rearrangement uses TRBV19 and TRBJ1-5; D is unresolved. The CDR3 is made up of 15 amino acids. The V and J ends lost 9 bases and 3 bases respectively, with 18 bases between them. Germline CDR1 LNHDA, CDR2 SQIVND (reference sequence). Supplemented by reference TRBV19 and TRBJ1-5, the full variable domain reads DGGITQSPKYLFRKEGQNVTLSCEQNLNHDAMYWYRQDPGQGLRLIYYSQIVNDFQKGDIAEGYSVSREKKESFPLTVTSAQKNPTAFYLCASLLRGDVNQPQHFGDGTRLSIL.

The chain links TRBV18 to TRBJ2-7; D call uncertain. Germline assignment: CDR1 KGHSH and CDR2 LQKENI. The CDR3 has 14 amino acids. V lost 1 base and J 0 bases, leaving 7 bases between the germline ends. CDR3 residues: CASSPRTSSYEQYF. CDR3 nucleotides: TGTGCCAGCTCACCACGAACCAGCTCCTACGAGCAGTACTTC.

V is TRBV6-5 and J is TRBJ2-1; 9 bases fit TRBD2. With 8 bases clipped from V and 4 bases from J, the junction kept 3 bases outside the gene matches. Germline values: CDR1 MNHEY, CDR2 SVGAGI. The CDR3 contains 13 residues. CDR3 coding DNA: TGTGCCAGCTCTAGCGGGATGTACAATGAGCAGTTCTTC. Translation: CASSSGMYNEQFF.

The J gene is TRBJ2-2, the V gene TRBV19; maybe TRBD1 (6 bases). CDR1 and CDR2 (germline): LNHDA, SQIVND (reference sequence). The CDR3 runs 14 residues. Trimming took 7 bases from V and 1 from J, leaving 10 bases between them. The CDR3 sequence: CASKRQENTGELFF. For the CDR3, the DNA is TGTGCCAGTAAGCGACAGGAGAACACCGGGGAGCTGTTTTTT.

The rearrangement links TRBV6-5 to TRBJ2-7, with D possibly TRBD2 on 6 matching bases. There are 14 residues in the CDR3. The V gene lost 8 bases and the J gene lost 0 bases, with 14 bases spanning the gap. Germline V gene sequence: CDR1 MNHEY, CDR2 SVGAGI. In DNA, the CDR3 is TGTGCCAGCGGCGTTGGGGGGAGCTCCTACGAGCAGTACTTC. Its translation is CASGVGGSSYEQYF.

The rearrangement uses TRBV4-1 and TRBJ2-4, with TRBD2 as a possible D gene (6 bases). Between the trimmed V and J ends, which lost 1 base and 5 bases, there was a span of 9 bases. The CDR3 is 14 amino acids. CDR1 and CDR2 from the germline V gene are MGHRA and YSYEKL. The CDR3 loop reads CASSQVKRENIQYF. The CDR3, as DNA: TGCGCCAGCAGCCAAGTTAAGCGGGAAAACATTCAGTACTTC.

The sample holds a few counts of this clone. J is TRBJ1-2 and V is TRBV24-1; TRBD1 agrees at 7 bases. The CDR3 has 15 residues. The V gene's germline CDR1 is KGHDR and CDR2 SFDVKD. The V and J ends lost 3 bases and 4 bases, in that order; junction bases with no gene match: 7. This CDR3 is CATSDGDSSFYGYTF. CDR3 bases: TGTGCCACCAGTGATGGGGACAGCTCTTTCTATGGCTACACCTTC.

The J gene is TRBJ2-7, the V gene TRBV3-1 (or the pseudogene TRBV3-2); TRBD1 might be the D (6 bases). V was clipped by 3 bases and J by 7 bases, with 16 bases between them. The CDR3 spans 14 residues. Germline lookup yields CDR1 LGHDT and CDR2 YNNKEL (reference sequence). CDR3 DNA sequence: TGTGCCAGCAGCCACCGAACAGGGTCGGGGGAGCAGTACTTC. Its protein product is CASSHRTGSGEQYF.

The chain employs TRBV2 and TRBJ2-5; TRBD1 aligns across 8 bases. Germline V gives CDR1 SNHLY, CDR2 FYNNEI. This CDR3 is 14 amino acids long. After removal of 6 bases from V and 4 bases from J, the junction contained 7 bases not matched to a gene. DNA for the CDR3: TGTGCCAGCAGACCGGGACAGGTCCGAGAGACCCAGTACTTC. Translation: CASRPGQVRETQYF. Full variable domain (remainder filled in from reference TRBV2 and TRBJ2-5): EPEVTQTPSHQVTQMGQEVILRCVPISNHLYFYWYRQILGQKVEFLVSFYNNEISEKSEIFDDQFSVERPDGSNFTLKIRSTKLEDSAMYFCASRPGQVRETQYFGPGTRLLVL.

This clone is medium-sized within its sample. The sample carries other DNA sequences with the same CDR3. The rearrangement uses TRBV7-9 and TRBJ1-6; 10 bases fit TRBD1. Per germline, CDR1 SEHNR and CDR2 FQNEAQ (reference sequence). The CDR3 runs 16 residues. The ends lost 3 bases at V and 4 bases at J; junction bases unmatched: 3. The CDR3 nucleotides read TGTGCCAGCAGCTTGGGACAGGGGTTTTATAATTCACCCCTCCACTTT. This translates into CASSLGQGFYNSPLHF.

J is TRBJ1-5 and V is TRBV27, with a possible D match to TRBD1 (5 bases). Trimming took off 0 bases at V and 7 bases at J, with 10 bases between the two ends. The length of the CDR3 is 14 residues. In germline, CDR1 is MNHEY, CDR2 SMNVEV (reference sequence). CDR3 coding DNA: TGTGCCAGCAGTTTATCCCAGGGAGGCCAGCCCCAGCATTTT. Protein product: CASSLSQGGQPQHF.

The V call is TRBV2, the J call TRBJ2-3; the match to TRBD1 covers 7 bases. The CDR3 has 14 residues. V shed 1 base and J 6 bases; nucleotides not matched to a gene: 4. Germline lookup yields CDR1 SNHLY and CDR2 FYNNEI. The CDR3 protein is CASSEGQGYDTQYF. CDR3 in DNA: TGTGCCAGCAGTGAAGGACAGGGATACGATACGCAGTATTTT.

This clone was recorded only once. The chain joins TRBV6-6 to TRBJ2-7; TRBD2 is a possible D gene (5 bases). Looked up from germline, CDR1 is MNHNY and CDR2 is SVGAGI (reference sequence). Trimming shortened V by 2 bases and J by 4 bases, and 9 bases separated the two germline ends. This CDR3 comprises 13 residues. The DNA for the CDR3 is TGTGCCAGCAGTTACGGGAGTGGATACGAGCAGTACTTC. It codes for CASSYGSGYEQYF.

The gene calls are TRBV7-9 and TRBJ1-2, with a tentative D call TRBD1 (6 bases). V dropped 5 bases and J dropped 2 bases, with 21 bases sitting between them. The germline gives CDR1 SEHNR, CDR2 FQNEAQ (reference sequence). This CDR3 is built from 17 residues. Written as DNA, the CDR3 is TGTGCCAGCAGCAACCCCCCTGGAACAGGGCAGAACTATGGCTACACCTTC. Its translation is CASSNPPGTGQNYGYTF. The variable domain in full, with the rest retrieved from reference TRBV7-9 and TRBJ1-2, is DTGVSQNPRHKITKRGQNVTFRCDPISEHNRLYWYRQTLGQGPEFLTYFQNEAQLEKSRLLSDRFSAERPKGSFSTLEIQRTEQGDSAMYLCASSNPPGTGQNYGYTFGSGTRLTVV.

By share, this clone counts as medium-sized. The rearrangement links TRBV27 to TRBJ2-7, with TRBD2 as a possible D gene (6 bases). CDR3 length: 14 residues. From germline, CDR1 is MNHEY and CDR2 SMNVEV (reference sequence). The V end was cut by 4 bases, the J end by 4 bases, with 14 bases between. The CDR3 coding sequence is TGTGCCAGCAGTTCTTTCGGGAGTTCGTACGAGCAGTACTTC. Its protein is CASSSFGSSYEQYF.

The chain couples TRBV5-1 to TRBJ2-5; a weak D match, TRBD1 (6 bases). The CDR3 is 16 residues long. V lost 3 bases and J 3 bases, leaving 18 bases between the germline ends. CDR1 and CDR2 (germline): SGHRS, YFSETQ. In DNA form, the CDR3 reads TGCGCCAGCAGCTGGGGATCAGGGGTCAGCGAAGAGACCCAGTACTTC. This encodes CASSWGSGVSEETQYF.

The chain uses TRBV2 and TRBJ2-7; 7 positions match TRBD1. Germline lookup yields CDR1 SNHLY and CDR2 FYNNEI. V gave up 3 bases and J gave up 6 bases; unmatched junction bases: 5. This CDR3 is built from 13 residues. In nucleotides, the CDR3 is TGTGCCAGCAGTGATCCGGGACAGCCCGAGCAGTACTTC. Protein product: CASSDPGQPEQYF. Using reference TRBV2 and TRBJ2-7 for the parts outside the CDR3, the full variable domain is EPEVTQTPSHQVTQMGQEVILRCVPISNHLYFYWYRQILGQKVEFLVSFYNNEISEKSEIFDDQFSVERPDGSNFTLKIRSTKLEDSAMYFCASSDPGQPEQYFGPGTRLTVT.

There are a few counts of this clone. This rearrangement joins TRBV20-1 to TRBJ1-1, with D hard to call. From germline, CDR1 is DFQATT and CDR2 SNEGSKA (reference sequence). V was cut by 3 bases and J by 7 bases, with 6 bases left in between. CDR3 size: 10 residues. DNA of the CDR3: TGCAGTGCTAGGGCCGTTGAAGCTTTCTTT. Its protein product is CSARAVEAFF.

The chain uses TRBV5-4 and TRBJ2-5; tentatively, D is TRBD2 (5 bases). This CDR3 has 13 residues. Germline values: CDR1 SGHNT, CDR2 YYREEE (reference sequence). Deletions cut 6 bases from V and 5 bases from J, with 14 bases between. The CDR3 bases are TGTGCCAGCATGGGTAGCCGAGGGGAGACCCAGTACTTC. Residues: CASMGSRGETQYF.

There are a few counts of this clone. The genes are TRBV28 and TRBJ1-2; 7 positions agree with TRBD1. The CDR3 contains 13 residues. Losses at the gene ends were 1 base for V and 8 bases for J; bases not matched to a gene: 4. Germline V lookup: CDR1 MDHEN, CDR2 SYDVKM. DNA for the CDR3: TGTGCCAGCAGTTTATCGAGACAGGGAGGCTACACCTTC. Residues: CASSLSRQGGYTF.

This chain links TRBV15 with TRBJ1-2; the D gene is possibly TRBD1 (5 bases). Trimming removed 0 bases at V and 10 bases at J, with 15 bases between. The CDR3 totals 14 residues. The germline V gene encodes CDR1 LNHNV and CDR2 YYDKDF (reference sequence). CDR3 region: CATSRDLGPGPYTF. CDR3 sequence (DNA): TGTGCCACCAGCAGAGATCTGGGGCCAGGGCCCTACACCTTC.

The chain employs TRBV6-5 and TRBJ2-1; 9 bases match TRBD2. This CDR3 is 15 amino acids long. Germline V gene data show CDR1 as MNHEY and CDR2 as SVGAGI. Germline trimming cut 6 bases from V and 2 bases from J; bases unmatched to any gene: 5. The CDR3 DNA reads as TGTGCCAGCAGACGCGCGGGGGGGACCTACAATGAGCAGTTCTTC. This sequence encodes CASRRAGGTYNEQFF.

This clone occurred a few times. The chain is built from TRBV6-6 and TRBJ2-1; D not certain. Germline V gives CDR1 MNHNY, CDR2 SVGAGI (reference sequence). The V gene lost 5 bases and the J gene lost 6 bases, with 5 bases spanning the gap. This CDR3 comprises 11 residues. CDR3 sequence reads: CASSLSNEQFF. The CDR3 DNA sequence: TGTGCCAGCAGTCTCTCCAATGAGCAGTTCTTC.

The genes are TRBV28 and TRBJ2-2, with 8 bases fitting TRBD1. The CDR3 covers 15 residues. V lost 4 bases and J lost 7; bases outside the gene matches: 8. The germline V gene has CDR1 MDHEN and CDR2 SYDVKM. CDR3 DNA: TGTGCCAGCAGTTCCGACAGGGGAGCCCACGGGGAGCTGTTTTTT. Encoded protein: CASSSDRGAHGELFF.

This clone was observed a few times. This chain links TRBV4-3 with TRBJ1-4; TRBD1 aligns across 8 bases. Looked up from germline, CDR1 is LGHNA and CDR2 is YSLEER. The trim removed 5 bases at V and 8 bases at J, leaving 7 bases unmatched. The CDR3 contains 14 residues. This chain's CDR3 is CASSVDRAKEKLFF. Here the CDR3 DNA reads TGCGCCAGCAGCGTGGACAGGGCCAAGGAAAAACTGTTTTTT.